This T cell receptor (beta chain) was recovered during a study of shared clonotypes between healthy human individuals. The V end was cut by 3 bases, the J end by 1 base, with 6 bases between. CDR1 is SGHTA and CDR2 is FQGTGA in the germline V gene. This CDR3 is built from 13 residues. Data came from immunoSEQ multiplex PCR; TCRdb stores just in-frame clones and leaves some out. The data show about 1.5 million clones, 98% seen once. Sequenced: naive CD4+ T cells sorted from blood. As for subset: CD45RA+ positively selected. This TCR came from a man aged 30 to 45 in good health. J is TRBJ1-1 and V is TRBV7-3; D gene unclear. In nucleotides, the CDR3 is TGTGCCAGCAGCTTTTCAGAGAACACTGAAGCTTTCTTT. It codes for CASSFSENTEAFF. The variable domain in full, with the rest retrieved from reference TRBV7-3 and TRBJ1-1, is GAGVSQTPSNKVTEKGKYVELRCDPISGHTALYWYRQSLGQGPEFLIYFQGTGAADDSGLPNDRFFAVRPEGSVSTLKIQRTERGDSAVYLCASSFSENTEAFFGQGTRLTVV.